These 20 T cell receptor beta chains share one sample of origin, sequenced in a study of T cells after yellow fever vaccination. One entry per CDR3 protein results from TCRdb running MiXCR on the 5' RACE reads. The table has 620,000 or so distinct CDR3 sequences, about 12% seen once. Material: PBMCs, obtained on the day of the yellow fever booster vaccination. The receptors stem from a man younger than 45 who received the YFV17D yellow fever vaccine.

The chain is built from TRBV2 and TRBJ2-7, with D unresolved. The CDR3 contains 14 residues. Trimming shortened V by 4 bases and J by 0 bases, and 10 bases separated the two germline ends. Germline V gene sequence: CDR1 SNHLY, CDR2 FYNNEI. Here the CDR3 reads CASSVERSSYEQYF. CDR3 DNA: TGTGCCAGCAGTGTCGAGCGCAGCTCCTACGAGCAGTACTTC.

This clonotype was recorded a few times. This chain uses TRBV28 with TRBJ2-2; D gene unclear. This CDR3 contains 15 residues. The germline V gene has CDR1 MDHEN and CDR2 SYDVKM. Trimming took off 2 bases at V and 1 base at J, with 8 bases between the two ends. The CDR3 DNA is TGTGCCAGCAGTTTACCTGCCGGGAACACCGGGGAGCTGTTTTTT. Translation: CASSLPAGNTGELFF.

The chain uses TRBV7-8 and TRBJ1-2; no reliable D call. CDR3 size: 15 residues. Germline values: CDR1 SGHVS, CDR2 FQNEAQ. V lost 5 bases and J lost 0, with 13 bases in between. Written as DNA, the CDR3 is TGTGCCAGCAGCCCTGGGGATCGGGCTAACTATGGCTACACCTTC. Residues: CASSPGDRANYGYTF.

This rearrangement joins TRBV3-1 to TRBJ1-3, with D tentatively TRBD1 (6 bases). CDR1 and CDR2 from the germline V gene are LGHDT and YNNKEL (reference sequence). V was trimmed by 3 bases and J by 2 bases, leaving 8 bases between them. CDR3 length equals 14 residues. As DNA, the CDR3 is TGTGCCAGCAGCCATAGGGGGACTGGAAACACCATATATTTT. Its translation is CASSHRGTGNTIYF.

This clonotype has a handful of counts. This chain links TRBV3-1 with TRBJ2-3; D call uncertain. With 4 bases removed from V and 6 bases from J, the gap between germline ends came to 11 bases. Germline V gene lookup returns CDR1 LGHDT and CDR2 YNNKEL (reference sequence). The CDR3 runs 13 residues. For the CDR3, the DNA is TGTGCCAGCAGCCGATCTCGTCCTGATACGCAGTATTTT. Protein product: CASSRSRPDTQYF.

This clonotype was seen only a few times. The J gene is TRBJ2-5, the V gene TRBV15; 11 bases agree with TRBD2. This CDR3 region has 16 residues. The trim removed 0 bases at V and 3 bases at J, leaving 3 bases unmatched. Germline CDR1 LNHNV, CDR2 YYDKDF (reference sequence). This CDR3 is CATSREVAGGEETQYF. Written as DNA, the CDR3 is TGTGCCACCAGCAGAGAGGTAGCGGGAGGGGAAGAGACCCAGTACTTC.

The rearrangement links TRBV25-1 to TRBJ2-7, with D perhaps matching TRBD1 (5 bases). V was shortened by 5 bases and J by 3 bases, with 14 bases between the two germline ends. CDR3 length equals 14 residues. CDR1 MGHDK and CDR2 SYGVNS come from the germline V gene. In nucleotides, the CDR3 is TGTGCCAGCAGTACCCAAAGGGGATACTACGAGCAGTACTTC. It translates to CASSTQRGYYEQYF.

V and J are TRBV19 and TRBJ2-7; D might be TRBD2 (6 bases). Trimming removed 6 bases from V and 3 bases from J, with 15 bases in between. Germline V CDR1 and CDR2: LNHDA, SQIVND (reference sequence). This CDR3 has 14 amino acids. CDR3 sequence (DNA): TGTGCCAGTAGCACTCGCGGGGCGCGCTACGAGCAGTACTTC. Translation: CASSTRGARYEQYF.

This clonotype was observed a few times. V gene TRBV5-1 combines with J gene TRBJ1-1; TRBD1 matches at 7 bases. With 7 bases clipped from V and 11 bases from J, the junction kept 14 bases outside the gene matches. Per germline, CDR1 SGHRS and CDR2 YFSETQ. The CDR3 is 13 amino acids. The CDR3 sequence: CASSVQEGAPAFF. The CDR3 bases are TGCGCCAGCTCAGTTCAAGAGGGGGCGCCGGCTTTCTTT. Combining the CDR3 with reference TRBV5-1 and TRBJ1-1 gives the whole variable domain KAGVTQTPRYLIKTRGQQVTLSCSPISGHRSVSWYQQTPGQGLQFLFEYFSETQRNKGNFPGRFSGRQFSNSRSEMNVSTLELGDSALYLCASSVQEGAPAFFGQGTRLTVV.

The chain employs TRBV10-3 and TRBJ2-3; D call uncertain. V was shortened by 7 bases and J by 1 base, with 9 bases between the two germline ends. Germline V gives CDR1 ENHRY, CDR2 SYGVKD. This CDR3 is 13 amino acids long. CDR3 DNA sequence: TGTGCCATCACGGTGCAGGGCACAGATACGCAGTATTTT. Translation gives CAITVQGTDTQYF.

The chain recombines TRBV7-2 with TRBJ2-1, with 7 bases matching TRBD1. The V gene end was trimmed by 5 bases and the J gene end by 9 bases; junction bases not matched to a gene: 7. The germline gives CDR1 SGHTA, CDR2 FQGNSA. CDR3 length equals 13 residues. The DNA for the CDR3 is TGTGCCAGCAGCCTACTGACAGGGACTGAGCAGTTCTTC. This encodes CASSLLTGTEQFF.

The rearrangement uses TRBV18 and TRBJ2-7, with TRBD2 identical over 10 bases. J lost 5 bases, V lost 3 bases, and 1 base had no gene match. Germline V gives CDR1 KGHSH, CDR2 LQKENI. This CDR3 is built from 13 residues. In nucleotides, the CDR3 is TGTGCCAGCTCACCGGGACTAGCGAACGAGCAGTACTTC. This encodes CASSPGLANEQYF.

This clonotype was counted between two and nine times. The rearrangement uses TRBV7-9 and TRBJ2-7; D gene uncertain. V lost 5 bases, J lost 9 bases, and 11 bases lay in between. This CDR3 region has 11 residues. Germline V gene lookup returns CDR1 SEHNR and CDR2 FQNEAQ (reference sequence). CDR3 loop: CASSTLDAQYF. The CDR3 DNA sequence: TGTGCCAGCAGCACCCTCGATGCGCAGTACTTC. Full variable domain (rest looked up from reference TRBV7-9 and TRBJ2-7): DTGVSQNPRHKITKRGQNVTFRCDPISEHNRLYWYRQTLGQGPEFLTYFQNEAQLEKSRLLSDRFSAERPKGSFSTLEIQRTEQGDSAMYLCASSTLDAQYFGPGTRLTVT.

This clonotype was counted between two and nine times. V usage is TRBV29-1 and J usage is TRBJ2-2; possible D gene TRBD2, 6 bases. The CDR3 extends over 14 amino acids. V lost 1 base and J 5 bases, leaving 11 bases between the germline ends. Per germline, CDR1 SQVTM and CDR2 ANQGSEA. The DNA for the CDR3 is TGCAGCGTTGAAGGGGGAGGAGGGACCGGGGAGCTGTTTTTT. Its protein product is CSVEGGGGTGELFF.

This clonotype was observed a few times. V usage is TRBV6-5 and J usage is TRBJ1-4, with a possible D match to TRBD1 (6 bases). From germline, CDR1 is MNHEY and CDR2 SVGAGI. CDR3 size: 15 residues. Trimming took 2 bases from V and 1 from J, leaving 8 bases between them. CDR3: CASSYGGGTNEKLFF. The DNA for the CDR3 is TGTGCCAGCAGTTACGGAGGGGGAACTAATGAAAAACTGTTTTTT.

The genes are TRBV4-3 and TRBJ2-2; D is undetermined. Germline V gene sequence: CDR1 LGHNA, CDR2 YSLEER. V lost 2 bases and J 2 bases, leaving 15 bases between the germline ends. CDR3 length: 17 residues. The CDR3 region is CASSQFLIGQNTGELFF. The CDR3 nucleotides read TGCGCCAGCAGCCAATTTCTCATAGGGCAAAACACCGGGGAGCTGTTTTTT.

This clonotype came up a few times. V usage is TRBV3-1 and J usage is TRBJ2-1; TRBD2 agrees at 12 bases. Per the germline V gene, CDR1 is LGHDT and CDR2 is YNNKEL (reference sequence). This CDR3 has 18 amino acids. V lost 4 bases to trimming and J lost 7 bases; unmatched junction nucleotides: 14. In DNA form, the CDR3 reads TGTGCCAGCAGCCGCGGACTAGCGGGACCTGCCGACGGGAATGAGCAGTTCTTC. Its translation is CASSRGLAGPADGNEQFF.

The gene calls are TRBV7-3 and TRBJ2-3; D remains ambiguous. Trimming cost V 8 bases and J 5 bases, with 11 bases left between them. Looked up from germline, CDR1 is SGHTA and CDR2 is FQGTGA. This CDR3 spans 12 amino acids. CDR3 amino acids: CASHSVKDTQYF. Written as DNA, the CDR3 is TGTGCCAGCCATTCCGTAAAAGATACGCAGTATTTT.

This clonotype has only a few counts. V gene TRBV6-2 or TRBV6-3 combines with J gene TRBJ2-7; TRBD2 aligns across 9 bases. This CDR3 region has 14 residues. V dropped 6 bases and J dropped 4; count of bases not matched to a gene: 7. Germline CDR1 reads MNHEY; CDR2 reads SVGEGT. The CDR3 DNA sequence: TGTGCCAGCAGACTTAGCGGGAGCGGGTACGAGCAGTACTTC. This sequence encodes CASRLSGSGYEQYF.

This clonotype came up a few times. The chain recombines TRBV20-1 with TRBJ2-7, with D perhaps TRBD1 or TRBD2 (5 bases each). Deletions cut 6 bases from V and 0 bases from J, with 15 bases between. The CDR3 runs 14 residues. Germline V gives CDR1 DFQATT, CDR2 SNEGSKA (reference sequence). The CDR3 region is CSAQRGTSSYEQYF. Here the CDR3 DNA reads TGCAGTGCCCAGAGAGGGACCAGCTCCTACGAGCAGTACTTC.